Presented here are 29 T cell receptor beta chains from one specimen sequenced in a study of shared clonotypes between healthy human individuals. Profiling relied on immunoSEQ multiplex PCR, and the TCRdb table lists in-frame clones only, not all of them. The sample yields about 990,000 clones, around 82% seen once. The sample taken for sequencing was memory CD4+ T cells from PBMCs. The subset: CD45RA-negative fraction. The receptors were gathered from a young man in good health. Some clones in this sample may be carry-over from other donors' samples.

The chain is built from TRBV30 and TRBJ1-2; no definite D call. The CDR3 is 13 residues long. The germline CDR1 and CDR2 sequences are GTSNPN and SVGIG (reference sequence). The germline V and J ends were trimmed by 3 bases and 5 bases, with 13 bases remaining between them. CDR3: CAWSVVISYGYTF. The DNA of the CDR3 is TGTGCCTGGAGCGTTGTAATATCGTATGGCTACACCTTC.

The chain couples TRBV5-1 to TRBJ2-3, with D perhaps TRBD2 (5 bases). V shed 1 base and J shed 2 bases, with 11 bases lying between them. The germline CDR1 and CDR2 sequences are SGHRS and YFSETQ. The CDR3 extends over 15 amino acids. CDR3 sequence (DNA): TGCGCCAGCAGCTTGACTAGACTAACCACAGATACGCAGTATTTT. Translating gives CASSLTRLTTDTQYF.

This chain uses TRBV27 with TRBJ1-1; no firm D call. CDR3 length equals 12 residues. Germline loops: CDR1 MNHEY, CDR2 SMNVEV (reference sequence). V was trimmed by 6 bases and J by 5 bases, leaving 10 bases between them. The CDR3 loop reads CASSRVGTEAFF. The CDR3 DNA reads as TGTGCCAGCAGCCGTGTTGGGACTGAAGCTTTCTTT.

J is TRBJ2-1 and V is TRBV11-3; D tentatively reads TRBD1 or TRBD2 (5 bases each). Trimming removed 2 bases from V and 6 bases from J, with 11 bases in between. This CDR3 comprises 14 residues. CDR1 and CDR2 (germline): SGHNT, YENEEA. The CDR3 reads CASSLRDEANEQFF. As DNA, the CDR3 is TGTGCCAGCAGCTTACGGGACGAGGCCAATGAGCAGTTCTTC.

This chain connects TRBV4-2 to TRBJ2-2; D remains ambiguous. Trimming removed 1 base from V and 6 bases from J, with 9 bases in between. Germline-derived CDR1 and CDR2 are LGHNA and YNFKEQ. The CDR3 covers 14 residues. CDR3 sequence: CASSQGEAAGELFF. As DNA, the CDR3 is TGTGCCAGCAGCCAAGGTGAGGCCGCCGGGGAGCTGTTTTTT.

The V gene is TRBV4-1, the J gene TRBJ2-5; the D gene is possibly TRBD2 (5 bases). This CDR3 spans 13 amino acids. CDR1 is MGHRA, CDR2 YSYEKL, per germline. Between the trimmed V and J ends, which lost 8 bases and 0 bases, there was a span of 10 bases. The CDR3 DNA reads TGCGCCAGCGGCTGGGAGTACCAAGAGACCCAGTACTTC. The encoded protein is CASGWEYQETQYF.

The chain recombines TRBV6-6 with TRBJ2-7; D is uncertain. The CDR3 covers 14 residues. V dropped 7 bases and J dropped 1 base, with 14 bases sitting between them. The germline V gene has CDR1 MNHNY and CDR2 SVGAGI (reference sequence). As DNA, the CDR3 is TGTGCCAGCACTCGACCCAACCTTTCCTACGAGCAGTACTTC. Protein: CASTRPNLSYEQYF.

The V gene is TRBV7-9, the J gene TRBJ2-7; TRBD2 agrees at 9 bases. The germline gives CDR1 SEHNR, CDR2 FQNEAQ (reference sequence). This CDR3 comprises 15 residues. V gave up 5 bases and J gave up 2 bases; unmatched junction bases: 7. DNA of the CDR3: TGTGCCAGCAGCCGATCTAGCGGGGCGACCTACGAGCAGTACTTC. It encodes CASSRSSGATYEQYF.

This clone was found a few times. This chain uses TRBV7-2 with TRBJ2-4; the D call may be TRBD1 or TRBD2 (6 bases each). Trimming left V 5 bases short and J 5 bases short, with 13 bases between. Germline assignment: CDR1 SGHTA and CDR2 FQGNSA. The CDR3 is 14 residues long. The CDR3: CASSPGGGENIQYF. CDR3 DNA: TGTGCCAGCAGCCCCGGGGGCGGGGAAAACATTCAGTACTTC.

The chain couples TRBV2 to TRBJ1-4; TRBD1 matches 7 bases. CDR1 SNHLY and CDR2 FYNNEI come from the germline V gene. The CDR3 runs to 14 residues. Trimming cost V 8 bases and J 4 bases; bases outside gene matches: 7. CDR3 coding DNA: TGTGCCAGCTTGGGACAGCCAGTTAATGAAAAACTGTTTTTT. It is translated as CASLGQPVNEKLFF.

Comments on this clone: One end of the junction fails to match germline, which may point to a read error. The V gene is TRBV29-1, the J gene TRBJ1-1; weak D call: TRBD1 (5 bases). The germline V gene encodes CDR1 SQVTM and CDR2 ANQGSEA. The CDR3 runs to 12 residues. CDR3 residues: CSVERGDREAFF. CDR3 DNA: TGCAGCGTTGAACGAGGGGACCGTGAAGCCTTCTTT.

The rearrangement links TRBV30 to TRBJ2-1; D might be TRBD1 or TRBD2, each matching 5 bases. CDR3 length: 14 amino acids. The V end lost 5 bases, the J end lost 8 bases, and 19 bases lay between the germline ends. Germline CDR1 reads GTSNPN; CDR2 reads SVGIG (reference sequence). CDR3 in amino acids: CAWGAGRPGYEQFF. The CDR3 DNA follows: TGTGCCTGGGGGGCCGGACGGCCGGGATATGAGCAGTTCTTC. Supplemented by reference TRBV30 and TRBJ2-1, the full variable domain reads SQTIHQWPATLVQPVGSPLSLECTVEGTSNPNLYWYRQAAGRGLQLLFYSVGIGQISSEVPQNLSASRPQDRQFILSSKKLLLSDSGFYLCAWGAGRPGYEQFFGPGTRLTVL.

The rearrangement joins TRBV9 to TRBJ1-1; a possible D gene is TRBD1 (6 bases). V was clipped by 3 bases and J by 0 bases, with 18 bases between them. The CDR3 spans 17 residues. The V gene's germline CDR1 is SGDLS and CDR2 YYNGEE. The CDR3 coding sequence is TGTGCCAGCAGCGCCGGAACAGGGTATCCTATGAACACTGAAGCTTTCTTT. Translation gives CASSAGTGYPMNTEAFF.

V and J are TRBV18 and TRBJ1-2; 7 positions agree with TRBD1. Germline V gene lookup returns CDR1 KGHSH and CDR2 LQKENI. Germline trimming cut 5 bases from V and 2 bases from J; bases unmatched to any gene: 5. The CDR3 has 14 residues. In DNA form, the CDR3 reads TGTGCCAGCTCAAGTTCACAGGGGAACTATGGCTACACCTTC. It is translated as CASSSSQGNYGYTF.

CDR3 sequence (DNA): TGTGCCAGCTCAGGGCGACAGGGGGACACAGATACGCAGTATTTT. Translating it yields CASSGRQGDTDTQYF. The V and J genes are TRBV18 and TRBJ2-3; 9 bases are shared with TRBD1. The CDR3 loop spans 15 amino acids. Trimming at V came to 5 bases and at J to 2 bases, leaving 5 bases not matched to a gene. CDR1 is KGHSH and CDR2 is LQKENI in the germline V gene.

This clone was recorded once. The chain joins TRBV11-1 to TRBJ2-7; D perhaps matches TRBD2 (6 bases). V lost 8 bases and J 0 bases, leaving 20 bases between the germline ends. The germline CDR1 and CDR2 sequences are SGHAT and FQDESV (reference sequence). CDR3 length: 16 amino acids. The CDR3 loop reads CASGQGSGGSSYEQYF. CDR3 DNA: TGTGCCAGCGGACAAGGTAGCGGAGGAAGCTCCTACGAGCAGTACTTC.

The chain combines TRBV19 with TRBJ2-5; 10 nucleotides match TRBD2. Germline V lookup: CDR1 LNHDA, CDR2 SQIVND (reference sequence). V lost 4 bases, J lost 13 bases, and 15 bases stayed unmatched. The CDR3 has 15 amino acids. The CDR3 here is CASSTELAGSLEWYF. CDR3 DNA sequence: TGTGCCAGTAGTACCGAACTAGCGGGATCCCTAGAGTGGTACTTC.

This clone was seen only a few times. This chain links TRBV11-1 with TRBJ2-7; 7 bases are shared with TRBD1. This CDR3 is 18 amino acids long. The junction had 23 bases not matched to a gene; V was cut back by 5 bases and J by 7 bases. CDR1 is SGHAT, CDR2 FQDESV, per germline (reference sequence). Here the CDR3 DNA reads TGTGCCAGCAGCCCTAGACCCAGAGGACAGGCCCCGATGAGGGAGCAGTACTTC. This gives the protein CASSPRPRGQAPMREQYF.

V and J are TRBV6-6 and TRBJ1-5, with D hard to call. Deletions cut 0 bases from V and 4 bases from J, with 10 bases between. Per germline, CDR1 MNHNY and CDR2 SVGAGI (reference sequence). CDR3 length: 15 residues. CDR3 nucleotides: TGTGCCAGCAGTTACTCGCTCTGGGAAAATCAGCCCCAGCATTTT. Its translation is CASSYSLWENQPQHF.

This clone was observed many times. V usage is TRBV5-1 and J usage is TRBJ2-5, with 12 positions matching TRBD2. This CDR3 is built from 17 residues. CDR1 and CDR2 (germline): SGHRS, YFSETQ. Trimming took 2 bases from V and 4 from J; bases not matched to a gene: 9. The CDR3 sequence is CASSFGLAGGTAETQYF. CDR3 nucleotides: TGCGCCAGCAGCTTCGGGCTAGCGGGAGGGACCGCAGAGACCCAGTACTTC.

The chain carries TRBV4-1 and TRBJ2-1; TRBD2 is a possible D gene (7 bases). The CDR3 consists of 14 residues. Germline V lookup: CDR1 MGHRA, CDR2 YSYEKL. Trimming left V 3 bases short and J 3 bases short, with 9 bases between. The CDR3 DNA sequence: TGCGCCAGCAGCCAGGGAGGGGGCTACAATGAGCAGTTCTTC. Its translation is CASSQGGGYNEQFF.

V usage is TRBV19 and J usage is TRBJ2-7; maybe TRBD2 (6 bases). Germline CDR1 and CDR2: LNHDA and SQIVND (reference sequence). The CDR3 runs to 15 residues. With 7 bases removed from V and 1 base from J, the gap between germline ends came to 17 bases. This CDR3 is CASTPSGRSSYEQYF. DNA for the CDR3: TGTGCCAGTACCCCGAGCGGGCGGTCTTCCTACGAGCAGTACTTC.

The DNA for the CDR3 is TGTGCCACCCGAGAGGCGGGGCCCATAGGCTTCCAAGAGACCCAGTACTTC. Its translation is CATREAGPIGFQETQYF. The chain carries TRBV28 and TRBJ2-5; TRBD2 might be the D (6 bases). Between the trimmed V and J ends, which lost 10 bases and 1 base, there was a span of 25 bases. The CDR3 runs to 17 residues. Germline V gene sequence: CDR1 MDHEN, CDR2 SYDVKM.

Only one count was recorded for this clone. V is TRBV20-1 and J is TRBJ1-4; D call uncertain. The CDR3 runs to 10 residues. CDR1 is DFQATT, CDR2 SNEGSKA, per germline (reference sequence). Between the trimmed V and J ends, which lost 6 bases and 6 bases, there was a span of 5 bases. This chain's CDR3 is CSAGDEKLFF. The CDR3 DNA sequence: TGCAGTGCCGGCGATGAAAAACTGTTTTTT.

The V and J genes are TRBV5-1 and TRBJ1-1; maybe TRBD1 (5 bases). This CDR3 has 15 amino acids. V was shortened by 3 bases and J by 7 bases, with 19 bases between the two germline ends. CDR1 and CDR2 (germline): SGHRS, YFSETQ. CDR3: CASSSGTGTVNEAFF. The DNA for the CDR3 is TGCGCCAGCAGCTCGGGGACCGGGACGGTTAATGAAGCTTTCTTT.

Notes on this clone: A far larger clone is only one base removed, so a read error is likely. Distinct nucleotide sequences in the sample also encode this CDR3. This CDR3 reads CASSLGDGTYEQYF. As DNA, the CDR3 is TGCGCCAGCAGCTTAGGGGACGGGACCTACGAGCAGTACTTC. The chain carries TRBV7-2 and TRBJ2-7; the D gene could be TRBD1 or TRBD2 (5 bases each). Germline CDR1 and CDR2: SGHTA and FQGNSA. The CDR3 covers 14 residues.

The CDR3 bases are TGTGCCAGCAGTTTTGGGACAGGGGGCACGAATTCACCCCTCCACTTT. This codes for CASSFGTGGTNSPLHF. The chain joins TRBV27 to TRBJ1-6; 12 bases match TRBD1. V gave up 3 bases and J gave up 7 bases; unmatched junction bases: 4. The germline CDR1 and CDR2 sequences are MNHEY and SMNVEV (reference sequence). This CDR3 is built from 16 residues.

This chain's CDR3 is CASSQGVTLGYEQYF. CDR3 DNA sequence: TGCGCCAGCAGCCAAGGGGTTACCCTGGGCTACGAGCAGTACTTC. The chain uses TRBV4-1 and TRBJ2-7, with no clear D. The CDR3 loop spans 15 amino acids. The germline V and J ends were trimmed by 1 base and 3 bases, with 13 bases remaining between them. The V gene's germline CDR1 is MGHRA and CDR2 YSYEKL.

About this clone: Within the sample, other DNA sequences also encode this same CDR3. The chain links TRBV5-4 to TRBJ2-7, with 7 nucleotides matching TRBD2. Germline trimming cut 3 bases from V and 0 bases from J; bases unmatched to any gene: 6. Looked up from germline, CDR1 is SGHNT and CDR2 is YYREEE (reference sequence). This CDR3 is built from 15 residues. CDR3 DNA: TGTGCCAGCAGCTCCCCGGGACTATCCTCCTACGAGCAGTACTTC. Its translation is CASSSPGLSSYEQYF.